One sample yielded the 10 T cell receptor beta chains listed below, sequenced in a study of blood T cell repertoires in COVID-19. Here immunoSEQ multiplex PCR was the method, and the copy in TCRdb shows in-frame clones only, minus some. Found here are 150,000 to 200,000 clones, roughly 82% of them singletons; the top ten hold 5.2%. Sequencing was done on a sample of PBMCs or T cells enriched from blood (not recorded which). The receptors shown here come from a woman in her fifties or sixties with acute COVID-19.

This clone has at least ten counts. This sequence joins TRBV6-2 or TRBV6-3 and TRBJ2-2; 10 bases fit TRBD1. The ends lost 6 bases at V and 13 bases at J; junction bases unmatched: 5. The germline gives CDR1 MNHEY, CDR2 SVGEGT. This CDR3 is 12 amino acids long. This CDR3 is CASSTTGGGLFF. Written as DNA, the CDR3 is TGTGCCAGCAGCACGACAGGGGGCGGGCTGTTTTTT.

The rearrangement links TRBV5-5 to TRBJ2-1; 9 nucleotides agree with TRBD2. The CDR3 is 16 amino acids. CDR1 and CDR2 from the germline V gene are SGHKS and YYEKEE (reference sequence). V shed 5 bases and J 0 bases; nucleotides not matched to a gene: 6. DNA of the CDR3: TGTGCCAGCAGGATCTCAGCGGGAGGCTCCTACAATGAGCAGTTCTTC. Translation gives CASRISAGGSYNEQFF.

This chain joins TRBV5-4 and TRBJ1-1; no clear D gene. V was trimmed by 4 bases and J by 0 bases, leaving 7 bases between them. Germline CDR1 is SGHNT and CDR2 is YYREEE (reference sequence). The length of the CDR3 is 13 residues. The CDR3 coding sequence is TGTGCCAGCAGCCGGGTTATGAACACTGAAGCTTTCTTT. Its protein is CASSRVMNTEAFF.

The rearrangement uses TRBV19 and TRBJ1-5; 7 nucleotides align to TRBD1. The CDR3 length is 15 residues. V lost 3 bases and J lost 4; bases outside the gene matches: 6. Germline assignment: CDR1 LNHDA and CDR2 SQIVND (reference sequence). As DNA, the CDR3 is TGTGCCAGTAGTATGGGGACAGTGTCAAATCAGCCCCAGCATTTT. The encoded protein is CASSMGTVSNQPQHF.

The chain combines TRBV5-4 with TRBJ1-2, with 10 bases fitting TRBD1. The germline V gene encodes CDR1 SGHNT and CDR2 YYREEE (reference sequence). The CDR3 totals 15 residues. V lost 2 bases to trimming and J lost 7 bases; unmatched junction nucleotides: 8. The CDR3 sequence: CASSFATTGGAGYTF. In nucleotides, the CDR3 is TGTGCCAGCAGCTTTGCCACGACAGGGGGCGCTGGCTACACCTTC.

Regarding this clone: Other DNA sequences in this specimen translate into the identical CDR3. The chain carries TRBV19 and TRBJ1-5; possibly TRBD1 for D (5 bases). Germline CDR1 LNHDA, CDR2 SQIVND (reference sequence). This CDR3 comprises 13 residues. Trimming pared 7 bases from V and 1 base from J, leaving 8 bases between. The DNA for the CDR3 is TGTGCCAGTAACCGGGGGAGCAATCAGCCCCAGCATTTT. It translates to CASNRGSNQPQHF. The entire variable domain, with the rest obtained from reference TRBV19 and TRBJ1-5, is as follows: DGGITQSPKYLFRKEGQNVTLSCEQNLNHDAMYWYRQDPGQGLRLIYYSQIVNDFQKGDIAEGYSVSREKKESFPLTVTSAQKNPTAFYLCASNRGSNQPQHFGDGTRLSIL.

This clone was picked up one time. CDR3 bases: TGTGCCAGCAGTCTCTCCAGCCACCGGGGGGAGACCCAGTACTTC. Residues: CASSLSSHRGETQYF. J is TRBJ2-5 and V is TRBV6-5, with D perhaps matching TRBD2 (6 bases). V was trimmed by 5 bases and J by 5 bases, leaving 18 bases between them. The CDR3 extends over 15 amino acids. Germline V lookup: CDR1 MNHEY, CDR2 SVGAGI.

The chain links TRBV19 to TRBJ2-5; no clear D. The CDR3 is made up of 13 amino acids. Per germline, CDR1 LNHDA and CDR2 SQIVND (reference sequence). Deletions cut 3 bases from V and 3 bases from J, with 8 bases between. The CDR3 coding sequence is TGTGCCAGTAGTATCCCCCCTGAAGAGACCCAGTACTTC. It codes for CASSIPPEETQYF. Full variable domain (outside the CDR3, taken from reference TRBV19 and TRBJ2-5): DGGITQSPKYLFRKEGQNVTLSCEQNLNHDAMYWYRQDPGQGLRLIYYSQIVNDFQKGDIAEGYSVSREKKESFPLTVTSAQKNPTAFYLCASSIPPEETQYFGPGTRLLVL.

The J gene is TRBJ1-1, the V gene TRBV30; D gene ambiguous. Deletions cut 2 bases from V and 0 bases from J, with 10 bases between. The CDR3 contains 14 residues. Per germline, CDR1 GTSNPN and CDR2 SVGIG (reference sequence). Written as DNA, the CDR3 is TGTGCCTGGAGTCGGAACAGTTTGAACACTGAAGCTTTCTTT. It codes for CAWSRNSLNTEAFF.

The chain links TRBV16 to TRBJ1-4; 7 bases are shared with TRBD1. This CDR3 has 16 residues. Germline-derived CDR1 and CDR2 are KGHSY and FQNENV. V was pared by 7 bases and J by 0 bases, with 8 bases of the junction left unmatched. The CDR3: CASIKGQITTNEKLFF. The CDR3, as DNA: TGTGCCAGCATCAAGGGACAGATCACAACTAATGAAAAACTGTTTTTT.